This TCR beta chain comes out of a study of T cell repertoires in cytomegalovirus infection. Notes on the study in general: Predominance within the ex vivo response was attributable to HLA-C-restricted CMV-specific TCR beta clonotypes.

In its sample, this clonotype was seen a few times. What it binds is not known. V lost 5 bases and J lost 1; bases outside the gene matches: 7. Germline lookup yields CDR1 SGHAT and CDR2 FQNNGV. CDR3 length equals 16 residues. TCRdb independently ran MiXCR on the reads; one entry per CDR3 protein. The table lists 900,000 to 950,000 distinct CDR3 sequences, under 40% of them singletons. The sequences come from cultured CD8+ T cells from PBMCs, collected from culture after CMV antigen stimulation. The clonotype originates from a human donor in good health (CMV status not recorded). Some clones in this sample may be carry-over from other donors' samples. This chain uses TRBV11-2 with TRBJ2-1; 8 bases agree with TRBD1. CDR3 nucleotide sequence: TGTGCCAGCAGCCTCCGGACAGGGCAGTCCTACAATGAGCAGTTCTTC. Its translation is CASSLRTGQSYNEQFF.